The rows below give T cell receptor beta chains drawn from one sample of a study of follicular helper T cells after annual influenza vaccination. Method: immunoSEQ multiplex PCR; TCRdb's copy keeps in-frame clones and lacks some. Among 720 or so clones listed, roughly 85% were seen once. The specimen was CXCR5+ CD38- circulating T follicular helper cells from blood, collected on the day of influenza vaccination. The receptors derive from an adult who received the influenza vaccine. The CDR3 runs from the conserved cysteine through the conserved F or W. A D gene is named only where the DNA matches it firmly.

j_call	d_call	v_call	cdr3_nt	cdr3_aa
TRBJ2-7	TRBD2	TRBV4-1	TGCGCCAGCAGCCCCGGGGGACTAGCCCCACCCTACGAGCAGTACTTC	CASSPGGLAPPYEQYF
TRBJ1-2	TRBD1	TRBV28	TGTGCCAGCAGACTGGACAGGACCTACACCTTC	CASRLDRTYTF
TRBJ2-1	TRBD2	TRBV7-2	TGTGCCAGCGCTAGCGGGCACTACAATGAGCAGTTCTTC	CASASGHYNEQFF
TRBJ1-2	NA	TRBV5-4	TGTGCCAGCAGCTGGGAAGGAGGGAACTATGGCTACACCTTC	CASSWEGGNYGYTF
TRBJ2-1	NA	TRBV2	TGTGCCAGCAGTCCCGAAATGGGGATGGGCAATGAGCAGTTCTTC	CASSPEMGMGNEQFF